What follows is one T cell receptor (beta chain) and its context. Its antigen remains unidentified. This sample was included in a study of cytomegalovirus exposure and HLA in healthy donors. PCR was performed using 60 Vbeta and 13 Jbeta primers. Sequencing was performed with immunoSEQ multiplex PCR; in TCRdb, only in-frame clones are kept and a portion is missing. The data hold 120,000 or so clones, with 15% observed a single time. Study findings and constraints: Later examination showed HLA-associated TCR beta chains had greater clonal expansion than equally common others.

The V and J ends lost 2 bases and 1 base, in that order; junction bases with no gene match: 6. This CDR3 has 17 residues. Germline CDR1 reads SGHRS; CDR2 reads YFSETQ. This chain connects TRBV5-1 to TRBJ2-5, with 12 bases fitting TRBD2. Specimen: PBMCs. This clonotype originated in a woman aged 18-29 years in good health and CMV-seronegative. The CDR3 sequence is CASSLGLAGPIQETQYF. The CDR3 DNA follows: TGCGCCAGCAGCTTAGGACTAGCGGGGCCCATCCAAGAGACCCAGTACTTC.